The sequence of this TCR beta chain was determined in a study of T cells in Graves' hyperthyroidism and ophthalmopathy. Regarding the study as a whole: Ophthalmopathy got predicted by the model a median roughly 6.4 months before its onset.

With respect to this clonotype: Its specificity is unknown.

V lost 7 bases and J lost 3, with 6 bases in between. This CDR3 has 11 residues. Germline-derived CDR1 and CDR2 are SGHTA and FQGTGA. Clinicians diagnosed patients from clinical symptoms, serum thyroxine and TRAb, thyroid ultrasound and orbital computed tomography. TCR beta CDR3 sequences were amplified from RNA transcripts. Researchers ran a first-round RT-PCR on the TCR CDR3 using the HTBI primer set. TCRdb itself ran the multiplex PCR reads through MiXCR, one entry per CDR3 protein. The table records roughly 510,000 distinct CDR3 sequences, under 25% of them present only once. Sequencing input: blood. The chain joins TRBV7-3 to TRBJ1-2; no firm D call. The sequence derives from a man aged 18 to 30 with Graves' hyperthyroidism. The CDR3 loop is CASNFDYGYTF. The CDR3 bases are TGTGCCAGCAATTTCGACTATGGCTACACCTTC.